The present T cell receptor (beta chain) was sequenced within a study of T cell responses to AZD1222 COVID-19 vaccine (dated by TCRdb to the early 2020s). About the investigation overall: AZD1222 recipients whose second dose came at about 4 weeks and those whose second dose came at about 12 weeks were combined into one group, since spike-specific TCR depth and breadth did not differ between the two schedules. Trial participants were enrolled by age into 18-55, 56-69 and 70-plus year subgroups, with roughly 160, 29 and 62 TCR-sequenced participants respectively. A total of 233 trial participants underwent TCR sequencing, of whom about 200 had received two doses of AZD1222 and approximately 25 had received two doses of the MenACWY control vaccine.

To note about this clone: Its cognate antigen has yet to be identified. Per-base quality was not reported, and no clone a single base away is much larger than it.

The time point label corresponds to: baseline before first vaccination. Vaccinee samples came from UK trials COV001 and COV002, including a single-blind randomized controlled phase 2/3 trial of AZD1222 (ChAdOx1 nCoV-19) in healthy adults. For TCRbeta chain sequencing, PBMC samples from trial participants were taken at day 0 and at day 28 after the second dose. The CDR3 regions of human TCRbeta chains were analyzed by immunosequencing. In the authors' own workflow: TCRs in the repertoires were matched against a reference library of SARS-CoV-2-specific TCRs that had been generated with the MIRA antigen-specificity platform. Breadth meant the fraction of unique TCRs that were SARS-CoV-2-associated, whereas depth meant the fraction of total T cells that were SARS-CoV-2-associated. Each spike-specific TCR was assigned to its reactive spike region and to a CD4 or CD8 class using the MIRA data. Log10-transformed breadth and depth values were compared by one-way ANOVA with Sidak's multiple comparisons tests. TCRdb holds this immuneACCESS table with in-frame rearrangements only. Some clones are missing; in checked studies, unresolved V genes explain under half, and the rest has no known cause. That table gives V, J and clone size, and the DNA gave D and trimming. The sample includes roughly 180,000 clones, with approximately 94% observed a single time. The ten largest clones take up over 7.5% of the sample.

Overall study outcomes, separate from this receptor: The 56-69-year group was small, and its depth increase did not reach significance, likely because of low power. Because no samples from the day 14 peak response were available, repertoires could be characterized only after the peak T cell response. Most participants were white British and females outnumbered males, and the authors suggested that clonal diversity may have been underestimated. After two AZD1222 doses, both the breadth and the depth of spike-specific TCRs were significantly higher than at day 0 and than in MenACWY recipients. Reportedly, almost half of the unique spike-specific TCRs recognized epitopes lying outside the regions that are mutated in the B.1.351 and B.1.1.7 variants. CD4 TCRs associated with the vaccine covered the entire spike protein, and the dominant responses were in regions 160-218 and 743-854. Only five or six AZD1222 recipients were SARS-CoV-2 seropositive at baseline, limiting conclusions about previously exposed vaccinees.

The origin of this receptor is an adult in good health. The starting material was peripheral blood, obtained on day 0 of AZD1222 vaccination.

The DNA sequence is given as TGTGCCAGCGTCAGGGGCGGGACCCAGTACTTC. Translated, it reads CASVRGGTQYF. Recombination linked TRBV12-3 or TRBV12-4 to TRBJ2-5, with TRBD1 perhaps the D gene, on 6 matching bases. Spanning cysteine to phenylalanine, the CDR3 consists of 11 amino acids. CDR3 DNA only is kept here, 33 bases in frame from base 1. The V and J ends are trimmed by 8 bases and 7 bases, leaving 11 bases between them.